Each of the 23 T cell receptor beta chains below was sequenced from the same sample in a study of blood T cell repertoires in COVID-19. Some clones are missing from TCRdb's copy, which holds only in-frame ones; the method was immunoSEQ multiplex PCR. The sample shows over 45,000 clones, more than 60% of them seen only once. Sequenced input: peripheral blood. These receptors were collected from a woman between 50 and 59 years old with active or convalescent COVID-19.

This clone has a handful of counts. The chain has TRBV7-2 and TRBJ1-2; the D is unclear. Per germline, CDR1 SGHTA and CDR2 FQGNSA. The CDR3 contains 16 residues. V was pared by 1 base and J by 5 bases, with 17 bases between. The CDR3 loop reads CASSLGGPGFSYGYTF. CDR3 nucleotide sequence: TGTGCCAGCAGCTTAGGAGGACCGGGATTTTCTTATGGCTACACCTTC.

The chain is built from TRBV18 and TRBJ1-6, with a tentative D call TRBD1 (5 bases). The CDR3 is 15 amino acids. Trimming cost V 5 bases and J 0 bases, with 8 bases left between them. Germline CDR1 and CDR2: KGHSH and LQKENI. The DNA of the CDR3 is TGTGCCAGCTCAAGGGGAAGCTCCTATAATTCACCCCTCCACTTT. It is translated as CASSRGSSYNSPLHF.

The chain joins TRBV11-2 to TRBJ1-6, with 9 bases aligning to TRBD1. Trimming at V came to 6 bases and at J to 9 bases, leaving 6 bases not matched to a gene. The CDR3 length is 14 residues. CDR1 and CDR2 (germline): SGHAT, FQNNGV. The CDR3 DNA reads TGTGCCAGCAGAAGAGGGACAGGGCCTTCACCCCTCCACTTT. This encodes CASRRGTGPSPLHF. The full variable domain, completed using reference TRBV11-2 and TRBJ1-6, is EAGVAQSPRYKIIEKRQSVAFWCNPISGHATLYWYQQILGQGPKLLIQFQNNGVVDDSQLPKDRFSAERLKGVDSTLKIQPAKLEDSAVYLCASRRGTGPSPLHFGNGTRLTVT.

V usage is TRBV5-1 and J usage is TRBJ2-2, with 9 positions matching TRBD1. Germline-derived CDR1 and CDR2 are SGHRS and YFSETQ. The length of the CDR3 is 14 residues. V lost 4 bases to trimming and J lost 3 bases; unmatched junction nucleotides: 1. The CDR3 here is CASSRTGDTGELFF. For the CDR3, the DNA is TGCGCCAGCAGCAGGACAGGGGACACCGGGGAGCTGTTTTTT.

CDR3 sequence (DNA): TGTGCCAGCAGCCAAGGGACAGGGGTGGGCAATGAGCAGTTCTTC. Translating gives CASSQGTGVGNEQFF. The rearrangement joins TRBV11-1 to TRBJ2-1; 10 positions match TRBD1. The trim removed 5 bases at V and 6 bases at J, leaving 7 bases unmatched. Germline V lookup: CDR1 SGHAT, CDR2 FQDESV (reference sequence). The CDR3 covers 15 residues.

This chain links TRBV5-4 with TRBJ1-1; D gene unclear. Germline V gives CDR1 SGHNT, CDR2 YYREEE (reference sequence). The germline V and J ends were trimmed by 0 bases and 1 base, with 4 bases remaining between them. The CDR3 contains 13 residues. The CDR3 DNA reads as TGTGCCAGCAGCTTGGCCCGGAACACTGAAGCTTTCTTT. Its protein is CASSLARNTEAFF.

This clone was counted once. The chain links TRBV5-1 to TRBJ1-4, with a possible D match to TRBD1 (6 bases). The V gene's germline CDR1 is SGHRS and CDR2 YFSETQ. V was clipped by 6 bases and J by 4 bases, with 13 bases between them. This CDR3 region has 14 residues. For the CDR3, the DNA is TGCGCCAGCACCTTTGGGACAAATAATGAAAAACTGTTTTTT. The encoded protein is CASTFGTNNEKLFF.

The chain recombines TRBV7-2 with TRBJ1-2; D is unresolved. With 5 bases removed from V and 5 bases from J, the gap between germline ends came to 12 bases. Per the germline V gene, CDR1 is SGHTA and CDR2 is FQGNSA. This CDR3 has 13 residues. DNA for the CDR3: TGTGCCAGCAGCCCCTCTAGAGCATATGGCTACACCTTC. Its protein is CASSPSRAYGYTF.

This chain uses TRBV27 with TRBJ1-6, with no clear D. The germline CDR1 and CDR2 sequences are MNHEY and SMNVEV (reference sequence). This CDR3 spans 16 amino acids. V lost 3 bases to trimming and J lost 0 bases, with 9 bases between them. In DNA form, the CDR3 reads TGTGCCAGCAGTTTTTATCGGAGCTCCTATAATTCACCCCTCCACTTT. It encodes CASSFYRSSYNSPLHF.

The chain links TRBV19 to TRBJ2-7; 9 nucleotides match TRBD2. Germline CDR1 is LNHDA and CDR2 is SQIVND (reference sequence). This CDR3 contains 15 residues. The V gene end was trimmed by 4 bases and the J gene end by 7 bases; junction bases not matched to a gene: 11. CDR3 coding DNA: TGTGCCAGTAGTACGGAATTAGCGGGAGCAGGAGAGCAGTACTTC. This translates into CASSTELAGAGEQYF. Filled out from reference TRBV19 and TRBJ2-7, the complete variable domain reads DGGITQSPKYLFRKEGQNVTLSCEQNLNHDAMYWYRQDPGQGLRLIYYSQIVNDFQKGDIAEGYSVSREKKESFPLTVTSAQKNPTAFYLCASSTELAGAGEQYFGPGTRLTVT.

This rearrangement joins TRBV5-8 to TRBJ2-3; tentatively, D is TRBD1 (6 bases). The CDR3 sequence is 17 residues long. V was cut by 7 bases and J by 2 bases, with 23 bases left in between. Germline CDR1 is SGHTS and CDR2 is YDEGEE. The CDR3 DNA is TGTGCCAGCGGAACCAACCGGGACATCTGGGACACAGATACGCAGTATTTT. This codes for CASGTNRDIWDTDTQYF.

This chain links TRBV5-1 with TRBJ2-7, with D uncertain. The CDR3 has 14 amino acids. Germline V lookup: CDR1 SGHRS, CDR2 YFSETQ. Trimming removed 4 bases at V and 0 bases at J, with 11 bases between. CDR3: CASSVAGVSYEQYF. The CDR3, as DNA: TGCGCCAGCAGCGTCGCAGGCGTCTCCTACGAGCAGTACTTC.

This chain links TRBV30 with TRBJ1-4; perhaps TRBD1 as D (6 bases). The CDR3 contains 17 residues. Per germline, CDR1 GTSNPN and CDR2 SVGIG (reference sequence). The germline V and J ends were trimmed by 7 bases and 2 bases, with 23 bases remaining between them. The CDR3 nucleotides are TGTGCCTATAAAAAAACCGGGGGGCGAACCACTAATGAAAAACTGTTTTTT. It yields the protein CAYKKTGGRTTNEKLFF.

The chain links TRBV19 to TRBJ1-4, with D maybe TRBD1 (5 bases). Germline V gene sequence: CDR1 LNHDA, CDR2 SQIVND (reference sequence). V lost 4 bases and J lost 4, with 7 bases in between. The CDR3 contains 13 residues. CDR3 protein: CASSSQGNEKLFF. CDR3 DNA: TGTGCCAGTAGTAGCCAGGGTAATGAAAAACTGTTTTTT.

The gene calls are TRBV7-2 and TRBJ1-1; D gene ambiguous. The ends were cut back, 5 bases at V and 3 bases at J, with 13 bases in the middle. CDR1 is SGHTA, CDR2 FQGNSA, per germline. The CDR3 runs to 14 residues. The CDR3 loop reads CASSILGGDTEAFF. The CDR3 nucleotides read TGTGCCAGCAGCATACTGGGAGGTGACACTGAAGCTTTCTTT.

This chain links TRBV5-1 with TRBJ2-7, with 7 bases that match TRBD1. V lost 4 bases and J lost 6; bases outside the gene matches: 10. The CDR3 sequence is 14 residues long. The germline CDR1 and CDR2 sequences are SGHRS and YFSETQ. CDR3 DNA: TGCGCCAGCAGCCCCCGGACAGGTCCTTCCGAGCAGTACTTC. This gives the protein CASSPRTGPSEQYF.

The rearrangement uses TRBV5-8 and TRBJ1-4, with D unclear. Trimming took off 7 bases at V and 6 bases at J, with 16 bases between the two ends. Germline loops: CDR1 SGHTS, CDR2 YDEGEE. The CDR3 totals 14 residues. The CDR3 sequence is CASPDGGLHEKLFF. CDR3 DNA sequence: TGTGCCAGCCCGGACGGCGGGCTTCATGAAAAACTGTTTTTT.

This clone was recorded at least ten times. The chain is built from TRBV6-4 and TRBJ1-4, with D unresolved. V was shortened by 3 bases and J by 7 bases, with 9 bases between the two germline ends. Germline V lookup: CDR1 MRHNA, CDR2 SNTAGT. CDR3 length: 13 amino acids. Here the CDR3 reads CASSDTVGEKLFF. The CDR3 region has the DNA TGTGCCAGCAGTGATACAGTAGGTGAAAAACTGTTTTTT.

V is TRBV27 and J is TRBJ2-3; D remains ambiguous. V was trimmed by 5 bases and J by 0 bases, leaving 6 bases between them. The CDR3 is 13 residues long. CDR1 and CDR2 (germline): MNHEY, SMNVEV (reference sequence). Here the CDR3 DNA reads TGTGCCAGCAGTAGCCATAGCACAGATACGCAGTATTTT. Its protein product is CASSSHSTDTQYF.

The DNA of the CDR3 is TGTGCCAGCCAAGGGGGGGCTTATGGGGCCAACGTCCTGACTTTC. Translating gives CASQGGAYGANVLTF. The V call is TRBV27, the J call TRBJ2-6; a possible D gene is TRBD2 (7 bases). The V end lost 8 bases, the J end lost 3 bases, and 14 bases lay between the germline ends. The CDR3 has 15 amino acids. The germline gives CDR1 MNHEY, CDR2 SMNVEV (reference sequence).

The J gene is TRBJ2-5, the V gene TRBV3-1 (or the pseudogene TRBV3-2); TRBD2 might be the D (7 bases). Trimming cost V 7 bases and J 4 bases, with 13 bases left between them. The CDR3 consists of 13 residues. CDR1 LGHDT and CDR2 YNNKEL come from the germline V gene (reference sequence). CDR3 amino acids: CASNKGGVETQYF. Here the CDR3 DNA reads TGTGCCAGCAATAAGGGGGGGGTAGAGACCCAGTACTTC.

This clone turned up a few times. The CDR3 region has the DNA TGTGCCATCAGTGAGGTGCAGGGAGGGGATCAGCCCCAGCATTTT. It is translated as CAISEVQGGDQPQHF. This chain connects TRBV10-3 to TRBJ1-5, with D maybe TRBD1 (5 bases). Germline assignment: CDR1 ENHRY and CDR2 SYGVKD. This CDR3 is 15 amino acids long. Trimming pared 2 bases from V and 5 bases from J, leaving 13 bases between.

This chain connects TRBV18 to TRBJ2-3, with TRBD2 matching over 11 bases. J gave up 0 bases and V 3 bases, and 2 bases lay outside the gene matches. CDR1 is KGHSH and CDR2 is LQKENI in the germline V gene. This CDR3 contains 16 residues. The CDR3 sequence: CASSPGLAVSTDTQYF. CDR3 DNA sequence: TGTGCCAGCTCACCGGGACTAGCGGTTAGCACAGATACGCAGTATTTT.